The 12 T cell receptor beta chains below all came from one sample that was sequenced in a study of T-cell reconstitution after alpha-beta-depleted transplantation in children. Preparation of the TCRbeta library involved a method that used unique molecular identifiers. TCRdb redid the calling of the PCR reads with MiXCR, one entry per CDR3 protein. The repertoire holds roughly 300,000 distinct CDR3 sequences, around 10% seen once, with less than 2.5% in the top ten. The starting material was PBMCs from the stem cell graft donor, obtained from the stem cell graft. The receptors come from a human donor who donated a stem cell graft to a child with acute lymphoblastic leukemia.

V gene TRBV6-2 or TRBV6-3 combines with J gene TRBJ2-1, with D unresolved. Trimming cost V 7 bases and J 10 bases, with 11 bases left between them. This CDR3 spans 11 amino acids. CDR1 is MNHEY and CDR2 is SVGEGT in the germline V gene. This CDR3 is CASNGVTEQFF. CDR3 nucleotides: TGTGCCAGCAACGGCGTAACGGAGCAGTTCTTC.

There are a few counts of this clonotype. The chain has TRBV7-9 and TRBJ1-5, with D unclear. Germline V gene lookup returns CDR1 SEHNR and CDR2 FQNEAQ (reference sequence). The V gene lost 1 base and the J gene lost 6 bases, with 10 bases spanning the gap. There are 14 residues in the CDR3. CDR3 bases: TGTGCCAGCAGCTTAGGGGAAGGTGGTCAGCCCCAGCATTTT. Protein product: CASSLGEGGQPQHF.

Ten or more counts support this clonotype. The V call is TRBV20-1, the J call TRBJ2-1, with unresolved D. Germline V gives CDR1 DFQATT, CDR2 SNEGSKA (reference sequence). The germline V and J ends were trimmed by 2 bases and 9 bases, with 17 bases remaining between them. The CDR3 has 14 residues. CDR3 in amino acids: CSARSIRFWGEQFF. The CDR3 bases are TGCAGTGCTAGATCTATCCGGTTTTGGGGTGAGCAGTTCTTC.

This clonotype was recorded a few times. V and J are TRBV20-1 and TRBJ2-7, with D perhaps matching TRBD2 (5 bases). The ends were cut back, 5 bases at V and 3 bases at J, with 20 bases in the middle. Germline-derived CDR1 and CDR2 are DFQATT and SNEGSKA (reference sequence). The CDR3 runs 15 residues. The CDR3 is CSAYPREAAYYEQYF. CDR3 coding DNA: TGCAGTGCTTACCCTCGGGAAGCGGCCTACTACGAGCAGTACTTC.

The chain carries TRBV19 and TRBJ2-7; a possible D gene is TRBD1 (6 bases). This CDR3 is 15 amino acids long. Between the trimmed V and J ends, which lost 6 bases and 0 bases, there was a span of 15 bases. Germline V gene lookup returns CDR1 LNHDA and CDR2 SQIVND (reference sequence). Here the CDR3 DNA reads TGTGCCAGTAGCAGGACAGTCCGGGGCTCCTACGAGCAGTACTTC. This gives the protein CASSRTVRGSYEQYF.

The sample holds a few counts of this clonotype. The rearrangement joins TRBV7-2 to TRBJ1-2; no reliable D call. The CDR3 covers 12 residues. V was pared by 8 bases and J by 4 bases, with 11 bases between. Germline CDR1 reads SGHTA; CDR2 reads FQGNSA. Written as DNA, the CDR3 is TGTGCCAGCGGCCCGCGGGGCTATGGCTACACCTTC. It yields the protein CASGPRGYGYTF.

This clonotype was detected ten times or more. The J gene is TRBJ2-7, the V gene TRBV20-1; 12 nucleotides align to TRBD2. Per the germline V gene, CDR1 is DFQATT and CDR2 is SNEGSKA (reference sequence). J was trimmed by 4 bases and V by 3 bases; bases with no gene match: 4. The CDR3 covers 14 residues. CDR3 in DNA: TGCAGTGCTAGCCCCGGGACTAGCGGGTACGAGCAGTACTTC. Its translation: CSASPGTSGYEQYF.

This rearrangement joins TRBV5-1 to TRBJ2-3, with 7 bases aligning to TRBD1. The CDR3 contains 13 residues. Losses at the gene ends were 4 bases for V and 5 bases for J; bases not matched to a gene: 4. Germline CDR1 SGHRS, CDR2 YFSETQ. This chain's CDR3 is CASSVDREDTQYF. CDR3 nucleotide sequence: TGCGCCAGCAGCGTCGACAGGGAAGATACGCAGTATTTT.

This sequence joins TRBV5-1 and TRBJ2-5; TRBD1 is a possible D gene (6 bases). In germline, CDR1 is SGHRS, CDR2 YFSETQ. V was pared by 3 bases and J by 3 bases, with 15 bases between. The length of the CDR3 is 15 residues. This CDR3 reads CASSSHRDTEETQYF. The CDR3 coding sequence is TGCGCCAGCAGCTCCCACCGGGACACCGAAGAGACCCAGTACTTC.

This clonotype was detected only a few times. CDR3 amino acids: CATSRGAGGQYNEQFF. Written as DNA, the CDR3 is TGTGCCACCAGCAGAGGAGCGGGAGGGCAGTACAATGAGCAGTTCTTC. The V call is TRBV15, the J call TRBJ2-1; TRBD2 matches at 10 bases. The CDR3 loop spans 16 amino acids. V trimming: 1 base; J trimming: 4 bases; junction bases outside the gene matches: 4. CDR1 LNHNV and CDR2 YYDKDF come from the germline V gene (reference sequence).

This clonotype has at least ten counts. The V gene is TRBV20-1, the J gene TRBJ1-5; 7 bases are a match to TRBD1. Germline assignment: CDR1 DFQATT and CDR2 SNEGSKA (reference sequence). J was trimmed by 8 bases and V by 0 bases; bases with no gene match: 7. This CDR3 has 14 amino acids. Here the CDR3 reads CSARDPTGAEPQHF. In DNA, the CDR3 is TGCAGTGCTAGAGATCCAACAGGGGCCGAGCCCCAGCATTTT.

The chain uses TRBV20-1 and TRBJ2-7, with TRBD1 identical over 7 bases. Looked up from germline, CDR1 is DFQATT and CDR2 is SNEGSKA (reference sequence). J gave up 0 bases and V 0 bases, and 5 bases lay outside the gene matches. This CDR3 region has 15 residues. The CDR3 DNA is TGCAGTGCTAGAGATACGGGACAGCTCTCCTACGAGCAGTACTTC. Its translation is CSARDTGQLSYEQYF.